The subject of this entry is one T cell receptor (beta chain). Its antigen is not known. This CDR3 comprises 17 residues. Unmatched junction bases numbered 10, after V lost 2 bases and J lost 2 bases. Germline V gene lookup returns CDR1 MDHEN and CDR2 SYDVKM. These data are taken from a study of graft-versus-host responses after intestinal transplantation. Study-wide points: High graft-versus-host to host-versus-graft T cell clonal ratios marked allografts of patients with graft-donor macrochimerism.

The assay was immunoSEQ multiplex PCR, and TCRdb's table has in-frame clones only and misses some. Here the sample spans about 64,000 clones, 85% to 95% being singletons. This specimen consisted of unstimulated CD8+ T cells sorted from spleen or lymph node cells, obtained before transplant. This receptor was obtained from a human donor who was the organ donor for an intestinal transplant. This chain uses TRBV28 with TRBJ2-3; 7 positions match TRBD2. CDR3 bases: TGTGCCAGCAGTTTACCCTCTAGCGGAAGATACACAGATACGCAGTATTTT. Encoded protein: CASSLPSSGRYTDTQYF.